The 24 T cell receptor beta chains presented below share a single source sample, sequenced in a study of T-cell reconstitution after alpha-beta-depleted transplantation in children. Using unique molecular identifiers, the investigators prepared the TCRbeta library. MiXCR, run by TCRdb on the PCR reads, gives a single entry per CDR3 protein. The sample carries 500,000 to 750,000 distinct CDR3 sequences, roughly 13% recorded once. Material: PBMCs, mostly from graft donor cells, obtained 360 days after TCRalphabeta/CD19-depleted stem cell transplant. The receptors were gathered from a male patient younger than 18 who had a stem cell transplant for acute myeloid leukemia, so the T cells may come from the graft donor.

The J gene is TRBJ2-3, the V gene TRBV4-1, with TRBD2 identical over 12 bases. The V gene end was trimmed by 1 base and the J gene end by 2 bases; junction bases not matched to a gene: 4. The CDR3 contains 17 residues. CDR1 is MGHRA, CDR2 YSYEKL, per germline. The CDR3 DNA sequence: TGCGCCAGCAGCCAAGGACTAGCGGGGGCCCTCACAGATACGCAGTATTTT. It codes for CASSQGLAGALTDTQYF.

Notes on this clonotype: One base away lies a much larger clone, so this may be a sequencing read error. This chain joins TRBV2 and TRBJ2-3, with TRBD1 identical over 7 bases. Germline loops: CDR1 SNHLY, CDR2 FYNNEI. The CDR3 covers 15 residues. The CDR3 spells CASRRRDSHTDKQYF. CDR3 DNA sequence: TGTGCCAGCAGGCGCCGGGACAGCCACACAGATAAGCAGTATTTT.

This clonotype showed up many times. The CDR3 DNA is TGCGCCAGCAGCTTGGTCGGAACAGTCACCTACGAGCAGTACTTC. It specifies CASSLVGTVTYEQYF. The chain employs TRBV5-1 and TRBJ2-7; D is ambiguous. V was pared by 0 bases and J by 2 bases, with 12 bases between. Germline V gives CDR1 SGHRS, CDR2 YFSETQ. CDR3 size: 15 residues.

This clonotype was seen more than once but under ten times. This chain joins TRBV30 and TRBJ1-2; TRBD1 agrees at 8 bases. The germline V gene encodes CDR1 GTSNPN and CDR2 SVGIG (reference sequence). The V gene end was trimmed by 7 bases and the J gene end by 8 bases; junction bases not matched to a gene: 6. This CDR3 has 11 residues. In DNA form, the CDR3 reads TGTGCCTCGCCGACAGGGGACGGCTACACCTTC. Translating it yields CASPTGDGYTF.

This clonotype was counted a few times. The rearrangement joins TRBV29-1 to TRBJ2-5, with D uncertain. Germline values: CDR1 SQVTM, CDR2 ANQGSEA. V lost 3 bases and J lost 7, with 9 bases in between. There are 11 residues in the CDR3. CDR3 DNA sequence: TGCAGCGTTGACCCCGTAGGGACCCAGTACTTC. Its protein is CSVDPVGTQYF.

The J gene is TRBJ2-7, the V gene TRBV4-3; no reliable D call. Trimming took off 0 bases at V and 2 bases at J, with 8 bases between the two ends. The CDR3 has 14 residues. The germline CDR1 and CDR2 sequences are LGHNA and YSLEER. The DNA of the CDR3 is TGCGCCAGCAGCCAAGACAGGCAGGCCTACGAGCAGTACTTC. Protein sequence: CASSQDRQAYEQYF.

The V and J genes are TRBV10-3 and TRBJ2-3; no clear D gene. V gave up 1 base and J gave up 2 bases, with 1 base separating them. Germline lookup yields CDR1 ENHRY and CDR2 SYGVKD. This CDR3 comprises 12 residues. CDR3 sequence (DNA): TGTGCCATCAGTGAGTACACAGATACGCAGTATTTT. Its translation: CAISEYTDTQYF.

There are a few counts of this clonotype. V gene TRBV12-3 or TRBV12-4 combines with J gene TRBJ2-3; D ambiguous. This CDR3 comprises 17 residues. Trimming left V 5 bases short and J 3 bases short, with 21 bases between. CDR3 DNA sequence: TGTGCCAGCAGTGCCTCGAAAGTGGGCTTTGTAACAGATACGCAGTATTTT. Its protein is CASSASKVGFVTDTQYF.

This clonotype has a handful of counts. The genes are TRBV20-1 and TRBJ2-3; D perhaps matches TRBD2 (7 bases). Looked up from germline, CDR1 is DFQATT and CDR2 is SNEGSKA (reference sequence). Trimming took off 5 bases at V and 1 base at J, with 13 bases between the two ends. There are 14 residues in the CDR3. The CDR3: CSAGGASRTDTQYF. The CDR3 DNA follows: TGCAGTGCTGGGGGGGCTAGCCGCACAGATACGCAGTATTTT.

This clonotype was counted ten times or more. The chain couples TRBV12-3 or TRBV12-4 to TRBJ2-1; D gene unclear. CDR3 length: 11 residues. Trimming removed 4 bases from V and 5 bases from J, with 3 bases in between. The CDR3: CASSSNNEQFF. The CDR3 DNA follows: TGTGCCAGCAGTTCTAACAATGAGCAGTTCTTC.

This clonotype was picked up many times. J is TRBJ2-5 and V is TRBV27; TRBD1 aligns across 8 bases. CDR3 size: 14 residues. The germline gives CDR1 MNHEY, CDR2 SMNVEV (reference sequence). The V segment lost 6 bases and the J segment 6 bases; nucleotides outside the gene matches: 9. In nucleotides, the CDR3 is TGTGCCAGCAGCATCGGGACAGGTGTGCAGACCCAGTACTTC. The encoded protein is CASSIGTGVQTQYF.

The rearrangement links TRBV12-3 or TRBV12-4 to TRBJ2-7, with 9 bases lining up with TRBD1. Trimming took 3 bases from V and 3 from J; bases not matched to a gene: 6. This CDR3 comprises 15 residues. The CDR3 is CASSFTTGGGYEQYF. The CDR3 coding sequence is TGTGCCAGCAGTTTCACGACAGGGGGAGGCTACGAGCAGTACTTC.

The chain has TRBV3-1 and TRBJ2-7; D is unclear. Per the germline V gene, CDR1 is LGHDT and CDR2 is YNNKEL (reference sequence). Trimming stripped 0 bases from V and 5 bases from J, with 11 bases between. The CDR3 extends over 14 amino acids. The DNA of the CDR3 is TGTGCCAGCAGCCAAGAATCGTTCTGGGACGAGCAGTACTTC. Protein product: CASSQESFWDEQYF.

The chain has TRBV18 and TRBJ2-6, with a tentative D call TRBD1 (6 bases). This CDR3 is built from 20 residues. Between the trimmed V and J ends, which lost 1 base and 3 bases, there was a span of 22 bases. The germline V gene encodes CDR1 KGHSH and CDR2 LQKENI. The CDR3 spells CASSPLAHPAGVGGANVLTF. CDR3 sequence (DNA): TGTGCCAGCTCACCACTCGCTCACCCGGCAGGGGTAGGTGGGGCCAACGTCCTGACTTTC.

This clonotype was counted between two and nine times. This rearrangement joins TRBV4-3 to TRBJ2-1; TRBD2 matches at 14 bases. Germline V gives CDR1 LGHNA, CDR2 YSLEER. The CDR3 is made up of 19 amino acids. The J segment lost 5 bases and the V segment lost 0 bases, leaving 9 bases of the junction unmatched. For the CDR3, the DNA is TGCGCCAGCAGCCAAGAGAGGGAGATGGGACTAGCGGGAGACAATGAGCAGTTCTTC. It specifies CASSQEREMGLAGDNEQFF.

Ten or more counts support this clonotype. The gene calls are TRBV5-5 and TRBJ2-5; 10 bases match TRBD2. The CDR3 loop spans 17 amino acids. Germline CDR1 and CDR2: SGHKS and YYEKEE (reference sequence). Trimming removed 0 bases from V and 4 bases from J; junction bases left unmatched: 9. The CDR3: CASSLVSQRTSGETQYF. The CDR3 nucleotides are TGTGCCAGCAGCTTGGTCTCACAGAGGACTAGCGGAGAGACCCAGTACTTC.

V and J are TRBV19 and TRBJ2-5, with 8 bases identical to TRBD1. The CDR3 has 14 amino acids. J lost 5 bases, V lost 10 bases, and 12 bases had no gene match. Per the germline V gene, CDR1 is LNHDA and CDR2 is SQIVND (reference sequence). CDR3 protein: CATSDRGLRETQYF. The CDR3 bases are TGTGCCACCTCAGACAGGGGATTGCGCGAGACCCAGTACTTC. The full variable domain, with the rest looked up from reference TRBV19 and TRBJ2-5, is DGGITQSPKYLFRKEGQNVTLSCEQNLNHDAMYWYRQDPGQGLRLIYYSQIVNDFQKGDIAEGYSVSREKKESFPLTVTSAQKNPTAFYLCATSDRGLRETQYFGPGTRLLVL.

This clonotype was recorded a few times. The rearrangement joins TRBV11-2 to TRBJ2-3; TRBD2 matches at 13 bases. The junction had 9 bases not matched to a gene; V was cut back by 5 bases and J by 4 bases. Germline CDR1 SGHAT, CDR2 FQNNGV. This CDR3 comprises 17 residues. The CDR3 sequence is CASSQGLAGAFPDTQYF. The CDR3 DNA is TGTGCCAGCAGCCAAGGACTAGCGGGAGCCTTCCCAGATACGCAGTATTTT. Looking up the rest from reference TRBV11-2 and TRBJ2-3 gives the full variable domain: EAGVAQSPRYKIIEKRQSVAFWCNPISGHATLYWYQQILGQGPKLLIQFQNNGVVDDSQLPKDRFSAERLKGVDSTLKIQPAKLEDSAVYLCASSQGLAGAFPDTQYFGPGTRLTVL.

In its sample, this clonotype was seen many times. The chain employs TRBV29-1 and TRBJ2-1; unclear D gene. The CDR3 is 15 residues long. Per the germline V gene, CDR1 is SQVTM and CDR2 is ANQGSEA. V was cut by 0 bases and J by 0 bases, with 9 bases left in between. The CDR3 protein is CSVEDLHDSYNEQFF. DNA of the CDR3: TGCAGCGTTGAAGATCTGCATGACTCCTACAATGAGCAGTTCTTC.

This clonotype came up a few times. The chain has TRBV6-5 and TRBJ1-1, with 7 bases that match TRBD1. The CDR3 sequence is 16 residues long. From germline, CDR1 is MNHEY and CDR2 SVGAGI. The ends lost 4 bases at V and 1 base at J; junction bases unmatched: 9. The CDR3 loop is CASSFVTGAENTEAFF. The CDR3 bases are TGTGCCAGCAGTTTTGTTACAGGGGCGGAGAACACTGAAGCTTTCTTT.

In its sample, this clonotype was seen many times. The gene calls are TRBV10-3 and TRBJ2-5; 7 positions agree with TRBD1. This CDR3 region has 13 residues. V lost 6 bases and J lost 4; bases outside the gene matches: 5. Germline V gene lookup returns CDR1 ENHRY and CDR2 SYGVKD. The CDR3 DNA is TGTGCCATCAGAGGGACAGATGGAGAGACCCAGTACTTC. It specifies CAIRGTDGETQYF.

This clonotype showed up many times. The chain recombines TRBV27 with TRBJ2-2; 7 bases agree with TRBD2. The CDR3 consists of 15 residues. Germline V gives CDR1 MNHEY, CDR2 SMNVEV (reference sequence). After removal of 10 bases from V and 7 bases from J, the junction contained 15 bases not matched to a gene. In DNA, the CDR3 is TGTGCCACCGGTGGGTGGCGCGGGAGCATCGGGGAGCTGTTTTTT. Encoded protein: CATGGWRGSIGELFF.

This clonotype was detected many times. The chain is built from TRBV3-1 and TRBJ2-1; D unclear. Germline CDR1 is LGHDT and CDR2 is YNNKEL (reference sequence). V lost 1 base and J lost 10, with 8 bases in between. CDR3 length equals 12 residues. In DNA, the CDR3 is TGTGCCAGCAGCCAAGTTGTAAGAGAGCAGTTCTTC. It codes for CASSQVVREQFF.

DNA for the CDR3: TGCAGTGGGGAGGGTAGTAACACCGGGGAGCTGTTTTTT. It specifies CSGEGSNTGELFF. The chain links TRBV20-1 to TRBJ2-2; 7 bases are shared with TRBD2. CDR3 length: 13 amino acids. Germline lookup yields CDR1 DFQATT and CDR2 SNEGSKA (reference sequence). With 7 bases clipped from V and 2 bases from J, the junction kept 4 bases outside the gene matches.